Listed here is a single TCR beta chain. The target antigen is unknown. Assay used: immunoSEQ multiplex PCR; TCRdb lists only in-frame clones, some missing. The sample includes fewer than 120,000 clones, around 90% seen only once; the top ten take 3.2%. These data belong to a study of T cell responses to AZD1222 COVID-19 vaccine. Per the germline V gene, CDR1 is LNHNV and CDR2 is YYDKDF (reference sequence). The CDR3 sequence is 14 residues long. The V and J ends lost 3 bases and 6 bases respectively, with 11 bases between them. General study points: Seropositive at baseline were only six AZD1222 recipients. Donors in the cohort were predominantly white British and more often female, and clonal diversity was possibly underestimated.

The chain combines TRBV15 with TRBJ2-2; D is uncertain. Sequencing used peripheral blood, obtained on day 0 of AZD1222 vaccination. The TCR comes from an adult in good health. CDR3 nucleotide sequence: TGTGCCACCAGCAGGTCGGCCTCGCCCGGGGAGCTGTTTTTT. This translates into CATSRSASPGELFF. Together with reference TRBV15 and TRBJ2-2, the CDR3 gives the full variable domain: DAMVIQNPRYQVTQFGKPVTLSCSQTLNHNVMYWYQQKSSQAPKLLFHYYDKDFNNEADTPDNFQSRRPNTSFCFLDIRSPGLGDTAMYLCATSRSASPGELFFGEGSRLTVL.